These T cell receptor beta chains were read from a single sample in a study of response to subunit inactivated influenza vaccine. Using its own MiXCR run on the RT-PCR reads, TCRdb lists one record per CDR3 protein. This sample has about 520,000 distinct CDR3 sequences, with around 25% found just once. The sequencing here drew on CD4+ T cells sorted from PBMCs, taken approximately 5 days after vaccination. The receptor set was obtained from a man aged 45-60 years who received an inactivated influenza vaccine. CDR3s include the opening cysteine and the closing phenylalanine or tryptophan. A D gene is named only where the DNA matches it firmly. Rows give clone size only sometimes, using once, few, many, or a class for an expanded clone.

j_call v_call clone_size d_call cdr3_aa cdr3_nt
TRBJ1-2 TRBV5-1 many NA CASSLAGVGGYTF TGCGCCAGCAGCTTGGCAGGGGTTGGTGGCTACACCTTC
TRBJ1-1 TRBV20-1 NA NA CSARDLYGPRTEAFF TGCAGTGCTAGAGATCTATATGGCCCGCGGACTGAAGCTTTCTTT
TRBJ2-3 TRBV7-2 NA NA CASSFERRSPQYF TGTGCCAGCAGCTTTGAGCGTCGAAGCCCGCAGTATTTT
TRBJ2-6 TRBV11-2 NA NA CASSLRYSPRSGANVLTF TGTGCCAGCAGCTTACGATATTCTCCTCGCTCTGGGGCCAACGTCCTGACTTTC
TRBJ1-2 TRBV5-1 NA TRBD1 CASSFRGQGNYGYTF TGCGCCAGCAGCTTTCGCGGACAGGGTAACTATGGCTACACCTTC
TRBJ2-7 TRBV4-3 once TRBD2 CASSQDSRGGVYEQYF TGCGCCAGCAGCCAAGATAGTCGGGGGGGCGTTTACGAGCAGTACTTC
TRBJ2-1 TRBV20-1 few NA CSAIRENNEQFF TGCAGTGCTATCCGGGAAAACAATGAGCAGTTCTTC
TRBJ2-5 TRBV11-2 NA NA CASSLILGETQYF TGTGCCAGCAGCTTAATTCTGGGAGAGACCCAGTACTTC
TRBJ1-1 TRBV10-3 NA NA CAISGGGTVKNTEAFF TGTGCCATCAGTGGGGGTGGGACGGTAAAGAACACTGAAGCTTTCTTT
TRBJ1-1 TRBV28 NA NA CATQKRDTEAFF TGTGCCACCCAAAAGAGGGACACTGAAGCTTTCTTT
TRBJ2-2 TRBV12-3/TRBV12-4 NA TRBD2 CASSRSGLAGTGELFF TGTGCCAGCAGTCGATCGGGACTAGCGGGAACCGGGGAGCTGTTTTTT
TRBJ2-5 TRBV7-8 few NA CASSLEWSLETQYF TGTGCCAGCAGCTTAGAGTGGTCATTGGAGACCCAGTACTTC
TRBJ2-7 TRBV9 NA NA CASSVGTNGNYEQYF TGTGCCAGCAGCGTAGGTACTAACGGAAACTACGAGCAGTACTTC
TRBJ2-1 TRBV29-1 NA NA CSVVKRASYNEQFF TGCAGCGTTGTCAAGCGGGCCTCCTACAATGAGCAGTTCTTC
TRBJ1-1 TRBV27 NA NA CASSLNGQWTEAFF TGTGCCAGCAGTTTAAATGGACAGTGGACTGAAGCTTTCTTT
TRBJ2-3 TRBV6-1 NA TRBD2 CASSKTSGSPTDTQYF TGTGCCAGCAGTAAAACTAGCGGGAGCCCCACAGATACGCAGTATTTT
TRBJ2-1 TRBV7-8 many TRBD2 CASSLVGGTSGSIREQFF TGTGCCAGCAGCTTAGTCGGAGGGACTAGCGGGAGTATCAGGGAGCAGTTCTTC
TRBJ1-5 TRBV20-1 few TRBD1 CSASEGASNQPQHF TGCAGTGCTAGCGAGGGGGCGAGCAATCAGCCCCAGCATTTT
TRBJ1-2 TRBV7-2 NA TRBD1 CASSVGTAGSNYGYTF TGTGCCAGCAGCGTGGGGACAGCGGGATCTAACTATGGCTACACCTTC
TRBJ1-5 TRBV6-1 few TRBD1 CASSGDRAHQPQHF TGTGCCAGCAGCGGGGACAGGGCACATCAGCCCCAGCATTTT
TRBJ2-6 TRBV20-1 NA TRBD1 CSARRTGLSGANVLTF TGCAGTGCCAGAAGGACAGGCCTCTCTGGGGCCAACGTCCTGACTTTC
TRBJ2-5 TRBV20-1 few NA CSAYEEGAETQYF TGCAGTGCCTATGAGGAGGGCGCGGAGACCCAGTACTTC
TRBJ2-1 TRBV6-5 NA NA CASSYPRGGGGGNEQFF TGTGCCAGCAGTTACCCGAGGGGAGGCGGTGGGGGGAATGAGCAGTTCTTC
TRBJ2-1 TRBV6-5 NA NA CASSWNKDNEQFF TGTGCCAGCAGTTGGAACAAAGACAATGAGCAGTTCTTC
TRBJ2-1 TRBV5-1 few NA CASSLAGLRDTYNEQFF TGCGCCAGCAGCTTGGCGGGACTCCGGGACACTTACAATGAGCAGTTCTTC
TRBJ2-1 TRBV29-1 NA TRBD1 CSTGQGANEQFF TGCAGCACTGGACAGGGGGCTAATGAGCAGTTCTTC
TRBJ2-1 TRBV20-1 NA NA CSANRNYNEQFF TGCAGTGCTAATCGGAACTACAATGAGCAGTTCTTC
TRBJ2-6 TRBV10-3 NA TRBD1 CAIRPGQLLSGANVLTF TGTGCCATCAGACCGGGACAGCTACTATCTGGGGCCAACGTCCTGACTTTC
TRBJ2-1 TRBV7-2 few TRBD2 CASSPGGVVSHEQFF TGTGCCAGCAGTCCCGGGGGGGTCGTTTCCCATGAGCAGTTCTTC
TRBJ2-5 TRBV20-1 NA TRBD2 CSARPSGSPGETQYF TGCAGTGCTAGACCTAGCGGGAGTCCCGGGGAGACCCAGTACTTC